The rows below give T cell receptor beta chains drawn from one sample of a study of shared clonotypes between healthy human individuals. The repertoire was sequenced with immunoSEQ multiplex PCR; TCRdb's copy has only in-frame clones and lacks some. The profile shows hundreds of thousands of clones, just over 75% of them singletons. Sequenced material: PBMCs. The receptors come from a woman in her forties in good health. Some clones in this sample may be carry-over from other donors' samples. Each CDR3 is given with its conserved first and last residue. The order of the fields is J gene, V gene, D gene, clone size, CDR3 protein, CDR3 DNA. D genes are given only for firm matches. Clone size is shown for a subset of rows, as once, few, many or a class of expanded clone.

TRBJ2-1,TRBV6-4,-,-,CASSDSSNNEQFF,TGTGCCAGCAGTGACTCTTCGAACAATGAGCAGTTCTTC
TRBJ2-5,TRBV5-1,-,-,CASSLGGLLQETQYF,TGCGCCAGCAGCTTGGGCGGGTTATTACAAGAGACCCAGTACTTC
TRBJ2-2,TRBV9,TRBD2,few,CASSVGWEGLELFF,TGTGCCAGCAGCGTAGGGTGGGAGGGACTAGAGCTGTTTTTT
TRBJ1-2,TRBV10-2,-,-,CASRQDLYGYTF,TGCGCCAGCAGGCAGGACCTTTATGGCTACACCTTC
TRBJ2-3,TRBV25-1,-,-,CASTLSEGTDTQYF,TGTGCCAGCACCCTGTCGGAGGGCACAGATACGCAGTATTTT
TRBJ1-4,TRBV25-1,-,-,CASSEYAAGGNEKLFF,TGTGCCAGCAGTGAATATGCGGCAGGCGGGAATGAAAAACTGTTTTTT
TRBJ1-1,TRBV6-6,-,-,CASSLHSTGRTEAFF,TGTGCCAGCAGTTTACACTCGACAGGTAGGACTGAAGCTTTCTTT
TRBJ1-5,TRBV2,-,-,CASRRGRGQPQHF,TGTGCCAGCAGGCGTGGGCGGGGTCAGCCCCAGCATTTT
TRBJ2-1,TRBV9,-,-,CASSAPGRNYHEQFF,TGTGCCAGCAGCGCACCGGGACGGAACTACCATGAGCAGTTCTTC
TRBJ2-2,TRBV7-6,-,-,CASTREGGPGELFF,TGTGCCAGCACCCGTGAGGGGGGCCCCGGGGAGCTGTTTTTT
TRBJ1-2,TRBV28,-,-,CASSSPIGDFYGYTF,TGTGCCAGCAGTTCCCCCATTGGGGACTTCTATGGCTACACCTTC
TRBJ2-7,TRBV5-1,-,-,CASSLDTGRWGEQYF,TGCGCCAGCAGCTTGGACACAGGCCGCTGGGGCGAGCAGTACTTC
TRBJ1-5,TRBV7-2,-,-,CASSLNMNGQPQHF,TGTGCCAGCAGCTTAAACATGAACGGGCAGCCCCAGCATTTT
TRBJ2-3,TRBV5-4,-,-,CASSSNINTQYF,TGTGCCAGCAGCTCTAATATAAATACGCAGTATTTT
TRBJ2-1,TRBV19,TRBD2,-,CASSISSGAPSSYNEQFF,TGTGCCAGTAGTATTTCTAGCGGAGCCCCAAGCTCCTACAATGAGCAGTTCTTC
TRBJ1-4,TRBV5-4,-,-,CASSRDRTTNEKLFF,TGTGCCAGCAGCCGGGACCGCACAACTAATGAAAAACTGTTTTTT
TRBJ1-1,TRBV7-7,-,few,CASSQDPNTEAFF,TGTGCTAGCAGCCAGGATCCGAACACTGAAGCTTTCTTT
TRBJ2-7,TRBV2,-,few,CASSRESYEQYF,TGTGCCAGCTCCAGGGAGTCCTACGAGCAGTACTTC
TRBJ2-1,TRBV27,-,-,CASSLRAGNEQFF,TGTGCCAGCAGTTTACGGGCAGGGAATGAGCAGTTCTTC
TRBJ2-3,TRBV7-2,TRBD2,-,CASSLSWGGSDTQYF,TGTGCCAGCAGCTTAAGTTGGGGGGGATCAGATACGCAGTATTTT
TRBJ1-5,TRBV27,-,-,CASSQLGGNQPQHF,TGTGCCAGCAGTCAGCTGGGAGGCAATCAGCCCCAGCATTTT
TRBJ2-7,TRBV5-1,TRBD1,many,CASSRGTGNSDEQYF,TGCGCCAGCAGCCGAGGGACAGGGAATAGCGACGAGCAGTACTTC